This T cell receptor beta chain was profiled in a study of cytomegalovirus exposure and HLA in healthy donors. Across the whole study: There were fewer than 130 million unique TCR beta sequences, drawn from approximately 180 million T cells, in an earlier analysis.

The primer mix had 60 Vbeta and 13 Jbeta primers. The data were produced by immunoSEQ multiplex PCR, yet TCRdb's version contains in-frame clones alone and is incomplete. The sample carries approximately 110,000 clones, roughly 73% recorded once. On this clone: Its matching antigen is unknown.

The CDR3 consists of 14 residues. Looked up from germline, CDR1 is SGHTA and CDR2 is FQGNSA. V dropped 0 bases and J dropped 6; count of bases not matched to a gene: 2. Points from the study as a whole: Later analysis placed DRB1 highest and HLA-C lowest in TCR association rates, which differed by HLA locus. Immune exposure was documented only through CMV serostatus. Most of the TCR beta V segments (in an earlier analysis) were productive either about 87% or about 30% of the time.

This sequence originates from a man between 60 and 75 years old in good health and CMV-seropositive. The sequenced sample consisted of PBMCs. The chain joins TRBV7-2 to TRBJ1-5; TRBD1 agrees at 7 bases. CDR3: CASSLAGGSQPQHF. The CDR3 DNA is TGTGCCAGCAGCTTAGCAGGGGGCAGTCAGCCCCAGCATTTT. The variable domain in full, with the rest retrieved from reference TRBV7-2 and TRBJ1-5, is GAGVSQSPSNKVTEKGKDVELRCDPISGHTALYWYRQSLGQGLEFLIYFQGNSAPDKSGLPSDRFSAERTGGSVSTLTIQRTQQEDSAVYLCASSLAGGSQPQHFGDGTRLSIL.